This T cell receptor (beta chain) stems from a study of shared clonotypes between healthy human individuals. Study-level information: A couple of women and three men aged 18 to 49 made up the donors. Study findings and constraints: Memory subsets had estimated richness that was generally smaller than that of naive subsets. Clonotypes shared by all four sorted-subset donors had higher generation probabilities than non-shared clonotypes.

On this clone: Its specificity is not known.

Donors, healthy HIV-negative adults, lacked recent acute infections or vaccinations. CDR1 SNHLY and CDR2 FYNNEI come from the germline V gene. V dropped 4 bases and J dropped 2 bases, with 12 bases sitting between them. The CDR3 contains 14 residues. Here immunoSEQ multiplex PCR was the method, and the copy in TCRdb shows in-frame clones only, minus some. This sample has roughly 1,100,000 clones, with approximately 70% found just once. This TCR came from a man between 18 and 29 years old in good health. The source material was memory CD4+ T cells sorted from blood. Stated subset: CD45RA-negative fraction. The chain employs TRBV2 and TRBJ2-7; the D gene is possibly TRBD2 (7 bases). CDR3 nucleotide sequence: TGTGCCAGCAGTGTGGGAGGGGGGGCCTACGAGCAGTACTTC. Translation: CASSVGGGAYEQYF.